The present T cell receptor beta chain was sequenced within a study of blood T cell repertoires in COVID-19. Trimming left V 2 bases short and J 3 bases short, with 11 bases between. The CDR3 runs to 15 residues. Germline V gene sequence: CDR1 MGHRA, CDR2 YSYEKL. Libraries were prepared by immunoSEQ multiplex PCR; TCRdb keeps only in-frame clonotypes and omits some of them. This table has about 150,000 clones, around 80% appearing once. The TCR comes from a woman aged 50 to 65 with acute or convalescent COVID-19. Sequencing was performed on peripheral blood. The V and J genes are TRBV4-1 and TRBJ2-1; possibly TRBD2 for D (5 bases). Here the CDR3 DNA reads TGCGCCAGCAGCCAAACGGGAACTAACTACAATGAGCAGTTCTTC. It translates to CASSQTGTNYNEQFF.